There are a few counts of the clone carrying this T cell receptor beta chain. As yet, its antigen is unknown. CDR1 is SGHNT and CDR2 is YENEEA in the germline V gene. The CDR3 consists of 15 residues. The V and J ends lost 0 bases and 4 bases, in that order; junction bases with no gene match: 3. These data originate in a study of beta chain features in type 1 diabetes. General study findings and limits: In the patient group, naive, central memory and Treg TCRB repertoires seemed more alike than in the healthy donor group.

The authors sorted CD4+ naive, central memory, regulatory and stem cell-like memory cells via CD45RO/CCR7/CD25/CD127/CD95/CD27. The entirety of the isolated RNA underwent reverse transcription, so expressed TCRB transcripts were sequenced. The assay was immunoSEQ multiplex PCR, and TCRdb's table has in-frame clones only and misses some. The sample includes hundreds of thousands of clones, 30% of them seen just once. The TCR sequence derives from a man between 18 and 29 years old in good health. The chain recombines TRBV11-3 with TRBJ2-1; the match to TRBD2 covers 7 bases. Sequenced material: naive CD4+ T cells from blood. This CDR3 is CASSLDPSGYNEQFF. The CDR3 region has the DNA TGTGCCAGCAGCTTAGATCCTAGCGGATACAATGAGCAGTTCTTC.